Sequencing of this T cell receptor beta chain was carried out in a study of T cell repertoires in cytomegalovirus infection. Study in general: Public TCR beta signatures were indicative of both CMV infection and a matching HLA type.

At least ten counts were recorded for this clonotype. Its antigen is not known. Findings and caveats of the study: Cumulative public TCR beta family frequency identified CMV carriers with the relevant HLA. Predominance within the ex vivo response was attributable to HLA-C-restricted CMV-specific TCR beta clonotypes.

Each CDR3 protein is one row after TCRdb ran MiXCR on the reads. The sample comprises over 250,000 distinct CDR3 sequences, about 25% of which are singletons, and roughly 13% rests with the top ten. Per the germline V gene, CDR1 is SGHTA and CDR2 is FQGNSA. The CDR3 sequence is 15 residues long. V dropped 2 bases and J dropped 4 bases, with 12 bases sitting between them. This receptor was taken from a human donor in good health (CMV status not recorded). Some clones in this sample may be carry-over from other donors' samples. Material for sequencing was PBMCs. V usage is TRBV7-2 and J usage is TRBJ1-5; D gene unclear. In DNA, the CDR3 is TGTGCCAGCAGCTTATTGCATAACCCAAATCAGCCCCAGCATTTT. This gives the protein CASSLLHNPNQPQHF. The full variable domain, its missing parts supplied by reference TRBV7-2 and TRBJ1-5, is GAGVSQSPSNKVTEKGKDVELRCDPISGHTALYWYRQSLGQGLEFLIYFQGNSAPDKSGLPSDRFSAERTGGSVSTLTIQRTQQEDSAVYLCASSLLHNPNQPQHFGDGTRLSIL.